These 12 T cell receptor beta chains came from one sample sequenced in a study of blood T cell repertoires in COVID-19. Assay used: immunoSEQ multiplex PCR; TCRdb lists only in-frame clones, some missing. The sample holds about 61,000 clones, 65% to 85% seen once. The specimen sequenced was peripheral blood. The origin of the receptors is a woman in her sixties or seventies with acute or convalescent COVID-19.

This clone has a single count. The V and J genes are TRBV23-1 and TRBJ2-7; no clear D gene. TRBV23-1 is an ORF for which the function is uncertain. CDR3 length equals 11 residues. With 2 bases removed from V and 6 bases from J, the gap between germline ends came to 5 bases. The CDR3 spells CASSQRVEQYF. CDR3 sequence (DNA): TGCGCCAGCAGTCAACGGGTCGAGCAGTACTTC.

The chain joins TRBV18 to TRBJ1-1, with unresolved D. Deletions cut 5 bases from V and 0 bases from J, with 13 bases between. The CDR3 sequence is 15 residues long. The germline V gene encodes CDR1 KGHSH and CDR2 LQKENI. CDR3 in amino acids: CASSFHREMNTEAFF. CDR3 in DNA: TGTGCCAGCTCATTTCACCGGGAAATGAACACTGAAGCTTTCTTT.

The rearrangement links TRBV19 to TRBJ2-5; 7 bases are a match to TRBD1. CDR1 and CDR2 (germline): LNHDA, SQIVND (reference sequence). With V trimmed by 9 bases and J by 3 bases, 7 bases remained unmatched. This CDR3 contains 13 residues. CDR3 DNA sequence: TGTGCCAGCTCGGGACAGAAGAAAGAGACCCAGTACTTC. Protein sequence: CASSGQKKETQYF.

This sequence joins TRBV15 and TRBJ1-2; 11 nucleotides line up with TRBD1. The V gene's germline CDR1 is LNHNV and CDR2 YYDKDF (reference sequence). After removal of 1 base from V and 8 bases from J, the junction contained 0 bases not matched to a gene. The CDR3 is 13 residues long. The CDR3 DNA follows: TGTGCCACCAGCAGAGGGACAGGGGGCGGCTACACCTTC. This sequence encodes CATSRGTGGGYTF.

The J gene is TRBJ2-2, the V gene TRBV7-6; 8 nucleotides agree with TRBD1. The CDR3 runs 15 residues. J gave up 5 bases and V 6 bases, and 8 bases lay outside the gene matches. Germline CDR1 is SGHVS and CDR2 is FNYEAQ. The CDR3 sequence is CASRGTGVGTGELFF. The CDR3 DNA reads TGTGCCAGCAGGGGGACAGGCGTAGGAACCGGGGAGCTGTTTTTT.

This clone was recorded at least ten times. The chain combines TRBV14 with TRBJ1-2; D unresolved. The CDR3 covers 14 residues. Per the germline V gene, CDR1 is SGHDN and CDR2 is FVKESK. V lost 0 bases to trimming and J lost 6 bases, with 11 bases between them. As DNA, the CDR3 is TGTGCCAGCAGCCAAGATTCCCGGAGGAATGGCTACACCTTC. It is translated as CASSQDSRRNGYTF.

This sequence joins TRBV9 and TRBJ2-3; 9 positions match TRBD2. Germline V gene sequence: CDR1 SGDLS, CDR2 YYNGEE. The CDR3 sequence is 17 residues long. Unmatched junction bases numbered 11, after V lost 0 bases and J lost 6 bases. The CDR3 DNA sequence: TGTGCCAGCAGCGTAGGGTATCAGCGGGGGGCATTGGATACGCAGTATTTT. Translating it yields CASSVGYQRGALDTQYF. Looking up the rest from reference TRBV9 and TRBJ2-3 gives the full variable domain: DSGVTQTPKHLITATGQRVTLRCSPRSGDLSVYWYQQSLDQGLQFLIQYYNGEERAKGNILERFSAQQFPDLHSELNLSSLELGDSALYFCASSVGYQRGALDTQYFGPGTRLTVL.

V gene TRBV5-1 combines with J gene TRBJ2-1; 15 bases map to TRBD2. V gave up 4 bases and J gave up 9 bases; unmatched junction bases: 5. This CDR3 is built from 15 residues. The germline V gene encodes CDR1 SGHRS and CDR2 YFSETQ. This CDR3 is CASSPGTSGGIEQFF. The DNA for the CDR3 is TGCGCCAGCAGCCCCGGGACTAGCGGGGGGATTGAGCAGTTCTTC.

This clone was observed a few times. The J gene is TRBJ1-6, the V gene TRBV7-9; the D is unclear. The CDR3 extends over 12 amino acids. Germline V gene sequence: CDR1 SEHNR, CDR2 FQNEAQ (reference sequence). V was clipped by 1 base and J by 10 bases, with 5 bases between them. CDR3 in amino acids: CASSLGESPLHF. For the CDR3, the DNA is TGTGCCAGCAGCTTAGGGGAGTCACCCCTCCACTTT.

The chain is built from TRBV5-1 and TRBJ1-1, with D possibly TRBD1 on 6 matching bases. The ends were cut back, 5 bases at V and 2 bases at J, with 13 bases in the middle. The CDR3 has 14 amino acids. Germline values: CDR1 SGHRS, CDR2 YFSETQ. The CDR3, as DNA: TGCGCCAGCAGTCCCGCAGGGGAAAACACTGAAGCTTTCTTT. Protein product: CASSPAGENTEAFF.

V and J are TRBV7-8 and TRBJ1-1; D is unclear. Per the germline V gene, CDR1 is SGHVS and CDR2 is FQNEAQ. The CDR3 consists of 13 residues. Trimming stripped 3 bases from V and 1 base from J, with 6 bases between. The CDR3 region has the DNA TGTGCCAGCAGCTTCCGGGAGAACACTGAAGCTTTCTTT. Translating gives CASSFRENTEAFF.

Concerning this clone itself: A junction boundary mismatches the germline segment, possibly from a read error. This rearrangement joins TRBV24-1 to TRBJ2-3; possibly TRBD2 for D (5 bases). CDR1 KGHDR and CDR2 SFDVKD come from the germline V gene. This CDR3 is 16 amino acids long. The DNA for the CDR3 is TGTGCCACCAATGATTATCAGCGGACTAGCACAGATACGCAGTATTTT. Translating it yields CATNDYQRTSTDTQYF.